A single sample is the source of the 3 T cell receptor beta chains below, sequenced in a study of cytomegalovirus exposure and HLA in healthy donors. 60 Vbeta and 13 Jbeta primers were used in PCR. Repertoires were generated with immunoSEQ multiplex PCR, while TCRdb's copy carries only in-frame clones and drops some. The sample holds roughly 190,000 clones, roughly 10% seen once. The specimen was PBMCs. All receptors come from a woman in her 30s in good health and CMV-seropositive.

CDR3 nucleotides: TGTGCCAGCAGTTCCACTAGCCGAAACATTCAGTACTTC. It codes for CASSSTSRNIQYF. The rearrangement uses TRBV25-1 and TRBJ2-4; D may be TRBD2 (6 bases). Germline V gene data show CDR1 as MGHDK and CDR2 as SYGVNS. There are 13 residues in the CDR3. Trimming took off 5 bases at V and 6 bases at J, with 11 bases between the two ends.

This chain uses TRBV11-2 with TRBJ2-2; TRBD2 aligns across 9 bases. Germline values: CDR1 SGHAT, CDR2 FQNNGV. V was clipped by 6 bases and J by 6 bases; unmatched bases: 2. CDR3 length: 13 residues. CDR3 amino acids: CASSRTSAGELFF. The DNA for the CDR3 is TGTGCCAGCAGTCGGACTAGCGCCGGGGAGCTGTTTTTT.

The CDR3 here is CATHPSQGLANYGYTF. The CDR3 coding sequence is TGTGCCACCCACCCGTCACAGGGATTAGCTAACTATGGCTACACCTTC. The chain uses TRBV10-3 and TRBJ1-2; D possibly corresponds to TRBD1 (6 bases). Germline V gene lookup returns CDR1 ENHRY and CDR2 SYGVKD. The germline V and J ends were trimmed by 10 bases and 0 bases, with 21 bases remaining between them. The CDR3 totals 16 residues.